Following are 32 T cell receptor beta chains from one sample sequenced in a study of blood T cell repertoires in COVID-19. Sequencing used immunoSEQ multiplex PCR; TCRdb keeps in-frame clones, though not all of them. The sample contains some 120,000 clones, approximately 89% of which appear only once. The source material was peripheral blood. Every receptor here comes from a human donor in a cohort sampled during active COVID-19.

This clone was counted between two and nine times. The CDR3 DNA sequence: TGTGCCAGCAGCTTATCCGGCAGGGGAACCGAGCAGTACGTC. It yields the protein CASSLSGRGTEQYV. This chain joins TRBV7-8 and TRBJ2-7, with a tentative D call TRBD1 (6 bases). Trimming shortened V by 2 bases and J by 6 bases, and 14 bases separated the two germline ends. This CDR3 comprises 14 residues. Germline V gene sequence: CDR1 SGHVS, CDR2 FQNEAQ.

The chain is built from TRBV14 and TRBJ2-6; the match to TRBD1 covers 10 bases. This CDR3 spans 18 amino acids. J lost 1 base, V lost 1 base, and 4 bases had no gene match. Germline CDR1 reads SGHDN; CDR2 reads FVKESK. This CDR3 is CASSQGGQGMSGANVLTF. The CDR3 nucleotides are TGTGCCAGCAGCCAAGGGGGACAGGGGATGTCTGGGGCCAACGTCCTGACTTTC. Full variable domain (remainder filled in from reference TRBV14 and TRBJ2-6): EAGVTQFPSHSVIEKGQTVTLRCDPISGHDNLYWYRRVMGKEIKFLLHFVKESKQDESGMPNNRFLAERTGGTYSTLKVQPAELEDSGVYFCASSQGGQGMSGANVLTFGAGSRLTVL.

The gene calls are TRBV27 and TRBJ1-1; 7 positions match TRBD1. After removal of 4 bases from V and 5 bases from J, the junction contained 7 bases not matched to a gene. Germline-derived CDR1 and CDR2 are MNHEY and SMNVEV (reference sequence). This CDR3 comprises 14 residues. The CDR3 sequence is CASSWKGAYTEAFF. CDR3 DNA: TGTGCCAGCAGTTGGAAGGGGGCTTATACTGAAGCTTTCTTT.

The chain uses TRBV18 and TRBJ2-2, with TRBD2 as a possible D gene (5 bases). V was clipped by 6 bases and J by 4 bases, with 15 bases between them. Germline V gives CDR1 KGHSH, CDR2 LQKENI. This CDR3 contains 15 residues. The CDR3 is CASSPASGITGELFF. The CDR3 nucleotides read TGTGCCAGCTCCCCAGCGTCCGGGATCACCGGGGAGCTGTTTTTT.

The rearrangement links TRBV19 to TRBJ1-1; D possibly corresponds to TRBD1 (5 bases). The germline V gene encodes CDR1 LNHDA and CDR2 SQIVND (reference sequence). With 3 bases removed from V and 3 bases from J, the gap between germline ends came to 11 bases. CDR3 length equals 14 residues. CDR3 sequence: CASSIRALHTEAFF. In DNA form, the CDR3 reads TGTGCCAGTAGTATCAGGGCCCTCCACACTGAAGCTTTCTTT.

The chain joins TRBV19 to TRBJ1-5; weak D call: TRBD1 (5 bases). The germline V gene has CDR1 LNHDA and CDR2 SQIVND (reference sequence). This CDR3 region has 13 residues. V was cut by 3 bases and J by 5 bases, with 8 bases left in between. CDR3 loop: CASSIRGDQPQHF. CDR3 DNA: TGTGCCAGTAGTATCCGGGGGGATCAGCCCCAGCATTTT.

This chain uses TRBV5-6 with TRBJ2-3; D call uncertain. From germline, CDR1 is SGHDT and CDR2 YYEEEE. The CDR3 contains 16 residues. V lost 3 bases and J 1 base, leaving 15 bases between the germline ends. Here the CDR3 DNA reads TGTGCCAGCAGCTACCGACTGATGCAAGGCACAGATACGCAGTATTTT. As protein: CASSYRLMQGTDTQYF.

This CDR3 reads CASSVDRDSQLYEQYV. The CDR3, as DNA: TGTGCCAGCAGCGTTGACCGGGACTCGCAGCTTTACGAGCAGTACGTC. The chain is built from TRBV3-1 (or the pseudogene TRBV3-2) and TRBJ2-7; possible D gene TRBD2, 6 bases. Looked up from germline, CDR1 is LGHDT and CDR2 is YNNKEL (reference sequence). V lost 5 bases, J lost 4 bases, and 21 bases lay in between. This CDR3 has 16 amino acids.

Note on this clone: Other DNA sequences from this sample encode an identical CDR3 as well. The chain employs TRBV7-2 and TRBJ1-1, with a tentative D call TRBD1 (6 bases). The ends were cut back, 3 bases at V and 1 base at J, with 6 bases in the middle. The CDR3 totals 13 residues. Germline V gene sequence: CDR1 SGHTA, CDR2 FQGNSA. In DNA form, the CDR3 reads TGTGCCAGCAGCTTGGGACAGAACACTGAAGCTTTCTTT. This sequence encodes CASSLGQNTEAFF.

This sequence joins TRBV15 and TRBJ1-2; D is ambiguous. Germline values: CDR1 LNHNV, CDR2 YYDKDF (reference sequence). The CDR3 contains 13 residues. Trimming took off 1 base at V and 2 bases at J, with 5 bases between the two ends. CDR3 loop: CATSRVSNYGYTF. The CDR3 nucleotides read TGTGCCACCAGCAGAGTTTCAAACTATGGCTACACCTTC.

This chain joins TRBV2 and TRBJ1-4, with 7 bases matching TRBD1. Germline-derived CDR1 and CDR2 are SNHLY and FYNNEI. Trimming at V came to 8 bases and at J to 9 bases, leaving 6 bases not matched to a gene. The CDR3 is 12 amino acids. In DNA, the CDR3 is TGTGCCAGCTCCCGGGACAGAAAAAAACTGTTTTTT. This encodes CASSRDRKKLFF. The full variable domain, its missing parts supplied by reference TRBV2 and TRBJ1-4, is EPEVTQTPSHQVTQMGQEVILRCVPISNHLYFYWYRQILGQKVEFLVSFYNNEISEKSEIFDDQFSVERPDGSNFTLKIRSTKLEDSAMYFCASSRDRKKLFFGSGTQLSVL.

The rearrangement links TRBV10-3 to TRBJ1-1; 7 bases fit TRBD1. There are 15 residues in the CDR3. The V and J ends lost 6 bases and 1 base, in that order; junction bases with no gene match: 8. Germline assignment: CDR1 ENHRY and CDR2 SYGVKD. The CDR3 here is CAIRLHGTENTEAFF. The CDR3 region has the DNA TGTGCCATCAGACTGCACGGGACAGAGAACACTGAAGCTTTCTTT.

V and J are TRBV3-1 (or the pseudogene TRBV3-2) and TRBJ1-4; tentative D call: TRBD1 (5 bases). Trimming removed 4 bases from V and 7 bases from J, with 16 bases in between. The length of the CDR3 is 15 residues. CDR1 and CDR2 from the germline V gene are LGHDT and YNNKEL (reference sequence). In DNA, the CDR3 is TGTGCCAGCAGCCCCGGCGGCAGGGTATCTGAAAAACTGTTTTTT. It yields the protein CASSPGGRVSEKLFF.

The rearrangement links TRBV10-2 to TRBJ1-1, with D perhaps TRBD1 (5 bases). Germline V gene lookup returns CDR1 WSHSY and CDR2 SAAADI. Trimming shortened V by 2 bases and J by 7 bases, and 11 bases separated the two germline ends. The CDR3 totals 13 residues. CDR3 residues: CASSEPRQLEAFF. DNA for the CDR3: TGCGCCAGCAGTGAGCCCCGACAGCTTGAAGCTTTCTTT.

DNA of the CDR3: TGTGCCAGCAGTTTCCTACGAGGGGGAAACACCATATATTTT. Amino acid sequence: CASSFLRGGNTIYF. The rearrangement links TRBV28 to TRBJ1-3; D ambiguous. Germline CDR1 is MDHEN and CDR2 is SYDVKM. CDR3 length equals 14 residues. Trimming removed 3 bases from V and 4 bases from J, with 10 bases in between.

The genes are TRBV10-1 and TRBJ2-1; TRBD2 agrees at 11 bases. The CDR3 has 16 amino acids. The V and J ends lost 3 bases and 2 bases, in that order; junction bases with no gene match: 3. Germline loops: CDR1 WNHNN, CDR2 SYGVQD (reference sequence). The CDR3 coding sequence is TGCGCCAGCAGTGATAAACTAGCGGGAGCCTACAATGAGCAGTTCTTC. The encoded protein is CASSDKLAGAYNEQFF.

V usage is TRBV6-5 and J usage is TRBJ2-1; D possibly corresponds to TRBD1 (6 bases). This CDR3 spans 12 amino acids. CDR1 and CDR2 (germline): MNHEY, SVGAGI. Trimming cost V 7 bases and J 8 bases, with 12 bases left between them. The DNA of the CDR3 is TGTGCCAGCAAGCAGGGGATGCATGAGCAGTTCTTC. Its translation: CASKQGMHEQFF.

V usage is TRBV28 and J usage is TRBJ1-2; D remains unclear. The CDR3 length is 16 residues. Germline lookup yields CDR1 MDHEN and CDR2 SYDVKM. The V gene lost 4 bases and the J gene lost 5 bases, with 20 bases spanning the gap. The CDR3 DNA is TGTGCCAGCAGTTCCACCCCTCCCGCCCTACCATATGGCTACACCTTC. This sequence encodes CASSSTPPALPYGYTF.

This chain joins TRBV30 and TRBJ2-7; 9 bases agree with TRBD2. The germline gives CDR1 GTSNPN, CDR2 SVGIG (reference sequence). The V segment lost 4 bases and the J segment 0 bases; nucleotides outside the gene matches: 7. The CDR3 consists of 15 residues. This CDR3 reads CAWTRGGASSYEQYF. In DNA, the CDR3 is TGTGCCTGGACTCGCGGGGGGGCCAGCTCCTACGAGCAGTACTTC.

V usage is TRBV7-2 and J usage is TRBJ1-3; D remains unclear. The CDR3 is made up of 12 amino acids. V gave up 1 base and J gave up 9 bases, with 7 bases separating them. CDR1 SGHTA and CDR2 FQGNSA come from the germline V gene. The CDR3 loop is CASSLGWSTIYF. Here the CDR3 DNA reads TGTGCCAGCAGCTTAGGCTGGAGCACCATATATTTT. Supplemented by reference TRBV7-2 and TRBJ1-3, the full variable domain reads GAGVSQSPSNKVTEKGKDVELRCDPISGHTALYWYRQSLGQGLEFLIYFQGNSAPDKSGLPSDRFSAERTGGSVSTLTIQRTQQEDSAVYLCASSLGWSTIYFGEGSWLTVV.

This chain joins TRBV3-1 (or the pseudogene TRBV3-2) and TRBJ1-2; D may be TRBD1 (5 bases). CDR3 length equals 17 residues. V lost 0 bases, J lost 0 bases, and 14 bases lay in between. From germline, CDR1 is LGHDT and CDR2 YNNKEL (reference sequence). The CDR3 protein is CASSQDRRGPANYGYTF. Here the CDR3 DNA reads TGTGCCAGCAGCCAAGATCGGAGGGGTCCGGCTAACTATGGCTACACCTTC.

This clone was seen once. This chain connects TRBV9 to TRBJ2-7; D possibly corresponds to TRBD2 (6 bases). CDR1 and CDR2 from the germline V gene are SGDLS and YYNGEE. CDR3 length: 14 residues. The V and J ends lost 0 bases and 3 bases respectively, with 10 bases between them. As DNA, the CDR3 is TGTGCCAGCAGCGTAGGGGACTCGAGCTACGAGCAGTACTTC. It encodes CASSVGDSSYEQYF.

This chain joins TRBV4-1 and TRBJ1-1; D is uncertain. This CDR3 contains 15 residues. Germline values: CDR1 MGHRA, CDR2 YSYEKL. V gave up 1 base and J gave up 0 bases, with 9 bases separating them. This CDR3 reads CASSQGSIVNTEAFF. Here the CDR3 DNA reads TGCGCCAGCAGCCAAGGATCCATAGTGAACACTGAAGCTTTCTTT.

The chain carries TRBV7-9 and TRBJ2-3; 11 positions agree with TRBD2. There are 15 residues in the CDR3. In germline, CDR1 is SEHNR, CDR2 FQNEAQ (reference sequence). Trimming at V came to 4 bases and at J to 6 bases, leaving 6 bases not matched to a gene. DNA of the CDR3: TGTGCCAGCAGCTCGGTAGCGGGAGGGCCGGATACGCAGTATTTT. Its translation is CASSSVAGGPDTQYF. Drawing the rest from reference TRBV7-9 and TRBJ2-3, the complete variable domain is DTGVSQNPRHKITKRGQNVTFRCDPISEHNRLYWYRQTLGQGPEFLTYFQNEAQLEKSRLLSDRFSAERPKGSFSTLEIQRTEQGDSAMYLCASSSVAGGPDTQYFGPGTRLTVL.

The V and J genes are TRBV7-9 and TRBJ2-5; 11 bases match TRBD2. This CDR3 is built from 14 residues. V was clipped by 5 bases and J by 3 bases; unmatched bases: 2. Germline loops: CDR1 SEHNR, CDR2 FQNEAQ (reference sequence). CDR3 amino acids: CASSPGLAEETQYF. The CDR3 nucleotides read TGTGCCAGCAGCCCGGGACTAGCGGAAGAGACCCAGTACTTC.

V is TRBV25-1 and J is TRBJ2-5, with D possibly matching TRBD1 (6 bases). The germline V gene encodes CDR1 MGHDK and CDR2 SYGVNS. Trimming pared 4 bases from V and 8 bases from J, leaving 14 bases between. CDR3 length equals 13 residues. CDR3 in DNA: TGTGCCAGCAGTGGACCGGGACAACTAACCCAGTACTTC. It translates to CASSGPGQLTQYF.

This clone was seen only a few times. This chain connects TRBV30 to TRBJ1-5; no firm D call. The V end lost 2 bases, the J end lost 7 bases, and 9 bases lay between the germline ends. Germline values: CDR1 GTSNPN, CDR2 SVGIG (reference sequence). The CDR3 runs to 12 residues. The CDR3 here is CAWSRVDQPQHF. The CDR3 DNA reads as TGTGCCTGGAGTCGGGTCGACCAGCCCCAGCATTTT.

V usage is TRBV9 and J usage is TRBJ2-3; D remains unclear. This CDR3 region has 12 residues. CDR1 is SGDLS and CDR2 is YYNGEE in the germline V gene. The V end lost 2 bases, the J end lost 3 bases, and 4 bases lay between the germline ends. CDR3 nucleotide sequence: TGTGCCAGCAGCGTCGGGACAGATACGCAGTATTTT. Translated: CASSVGTDTQYF. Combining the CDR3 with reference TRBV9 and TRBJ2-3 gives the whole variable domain DSGVTQTPKHLITATGQRVTLRCSPRSGDLSVYWYQQSLDQGLQFLIQYYNGEERAKGNILERFSAQQFPDLHSELNLSSLELGDSALYFCASSVGTDTQYFGPGTRLTVL.

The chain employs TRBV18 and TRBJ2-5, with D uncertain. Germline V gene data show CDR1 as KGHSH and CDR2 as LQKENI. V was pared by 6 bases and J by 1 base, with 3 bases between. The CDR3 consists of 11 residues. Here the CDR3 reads CASSLQETQYF. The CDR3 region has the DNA TGTGCCAGCTCTCTCCAAGAGACCCAGTACTTC.

The CDR3 loop reads CASSLKSGGSDEQYF. The DNA for the CDR3 is TGTGCCAGCAGCTTAAAAAGCGGGGGGTCTGACGAGCAGTACTTC. This chain uses TRBV7-9 with TRBJ2-7; TRBD2 aligns across 9 bases. The CDR3 covers 15 residues. Per germline, CDR1 SEHNR and CDR2 FQNEAQ (reference sequence). Losses at the gene ends were 2 bases for V and 5 bases for J; bases not matched to a gene: 7.

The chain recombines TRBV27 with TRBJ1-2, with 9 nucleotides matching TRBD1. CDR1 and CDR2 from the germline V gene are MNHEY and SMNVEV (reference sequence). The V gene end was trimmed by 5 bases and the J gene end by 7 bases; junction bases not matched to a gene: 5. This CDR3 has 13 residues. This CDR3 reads CASSRPTGGGYTF. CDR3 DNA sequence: TGTGCCAGCAGTCGACCGACAGGGGGTGGCTACACCTTC.

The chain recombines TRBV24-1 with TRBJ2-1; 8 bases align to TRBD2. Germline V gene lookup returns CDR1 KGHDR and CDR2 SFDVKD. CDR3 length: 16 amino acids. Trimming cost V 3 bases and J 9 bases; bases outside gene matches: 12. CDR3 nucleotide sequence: TGTGCCACCAGTGATGGAGTTAGCGGGGCTTTAGGTGAGCAGTTCTTC. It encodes CATSDGVSGALGEQFF.